This T cell receptor (beta chain) comes out of a study of early T cells in non-severe SARS-CoV-2 infection. For the study at large: Unpaired chains resulted from sequencing bulk RNA of unsorted whole blood.

This CDR3 comprises 13 residues. Trimming at V came to 7 bases and at J to 4 bases, leaving 3 bases not matched to a gene. Germline loops: CDR1 MNHNY, CDR2 SVGAGI (reference sequence). Regarding the study as a whole: VDJdb matches were skewed toward anti-spike CD8 T cell responses.

Each cDNA molecule carried a unique molecular identifier. Each CDR3 protein is one row after TCRdb ran MiXCR on the 5' RACE reads. The sample records tens of thousands of distinct CDR3 sequences, around 12% being singletons. Remarks on this clonotype: Its target is not known.

The TCR originated in an adult who was a healthcare worker with PCR-confirmed SARS-CoV-2 infection or an uninfected control (not recorded which). The chain combines TRBV6-6 with TRBJ1-1; the match to TRBD1 covers 10 bases. The sample was whole blood, taken at baseline. In nucleotides, the CDR3 is TGTGCCAGCATGGACAGGGGGGGCACTGAAGCTTTCTTT. This codes for CASMDRGGTEAFF.